What follows are 21 T cell receptor beta chains derived from one specimen sequenced in a study of blood T cell repertoires in COVID-19. The protocol was immunoSEQ multiplex PCR, while the TCRdb copy is restricted to in-frame clones and leaves out a portion. The table lists about 220,000 clones, more than 65% of them singletons. What was sequenced was peripheral blood. These receptors were collected from a woman of 80 years or more with acute or convalescent COVID-19.

V is TRBV11-2 and J is TRBJ1-1, with 11 bases matching TRBD1. The CDR3 is made up of 16 amino acids. The ends lost 5 bases at V and 5 bases at J; junction bases unmatched: 10. Germline CDR1 reads SGHAT; CDR2 reads FQNNGV. The CDR3 protein is CASSPLRDRGRTEAFF. The CDR3 region has the DNA TGTGCCAGCAGCCCTCTCCGGGACAGGGGGAGGACTGAAGCTTTCTTT.

V is TRBV2 and J is TRBJ2-3, with a possible D match to TRBD1 (6 bases). Deletions cut 6 bases from V and 2 bases from J, with 15 bases between. Germline values: CDR1 SNHLY, CDR2 FYNNEI. This CDR3 region has 15 residues. CDR3 coding DNA: TGTGCCAGCAGCCGACGGACAGCCATCACAGATACGCAGTATTTT. Translation gives CASSRRTAITDTQYF.

The rearrangement joins TRBV4-3 to TRBJ2-2; D is possibly TRBD2 (6 bases). CDR1 and CDR2 (germline): LGHNA, YSLEER. The CDR3 has 17 amino acids. V was trimmed by 4 bases and J by 3 bases, leaving 18 bases between them. The CDR3 DNA reads as TGCGCCAGCAGCCGATCGACTCGGGACTTATACACCGGGGAGCTGTTTTTT. Protein: CASSRSTRDLYTGELFF.

V gene TRBV28 combines with J gene TRBJ1-2, with 10 positions matching TRBD1. Germline V gene data show CDR1 as MDHEN and CDR2 as SYDVKM. The ends lost 6 bases at V and 7 bases at J; junction bases unmatched: 8. This CDR3 spans 14 amino acids. The CDR3 loop is CASSRNRDRGGYTF. The CDR3 DNA sequence: TGTGCCAGCAGCCGAAACCGGGACAGGGGTGGCTACACCTTC.

The genes are TRBV7-8 and TRBJ1-1; unclear D gene. The CDR3 sequence is 12 residues long. From germline, CDR1 is SGHVS and CDR2 FQNEAQ. V shed 5 bases and J shed 10 bases, with 14 bases lying between them. Here the CDR3 DNA reads TGTGCCAGCAGCCCAAGTTTGCGGGGAGCTTTCTTT. Its translation: CASSPSLRGAFF.

The rearrangement links TRBV18 to TRBJ1-1, with D possibly TRBD1 on 5 matching bases. Germline lookup yields CDR1 KGHSH and CDR2 LQKENI. The ends were cut back, 1 base at V and 4 bases at J, with 13 bases in the middle. The CDR3 has 15 residues. The DNA of the CDR3 is TGTGCCAGCTCACCACAGGCCTTAAGGGGCACTGAAGCTTTCTTT. This gives the protein CASSPQALRGTEAFF.

V gene TRBV7-6 combines with J gene TRBJ1-4; maybe TRBD1 (5 bases). Germline V lookup: CDR1 SGHVS, CDR2 FNYEAQ. This CDR3 contains 16 residues. V was trimmed by 1 base and J by 0 bases, leaving 9 bases between them. The chain's CDR3 is CASSLGTLSTNEKLFF. The CDR3 nucleotides are TGTGCCAGCAGCTTAGGGACACTTTCAACTAATGAAAAACTGTTTTTT.

The rearrangement uses TRBV4-2 and TRBJ2-3; tentative D call: TRBD1 (5 bases). The CDR3 runs 14 residues. V shed 0 bases and J shed 4 bases, with 8 bases lying between them. CDR1 and CDR2 from the germline V gene are LGHNA and YNFKEQ. CDR3 nucleotides: TGTGCCAGCAGCCAAGACCAGGGTTCAGATACGCAGTATTTT. Its protein product is CASSQDQGSDTQYF.

The chain employs TRBV19 and TRBJ1-5; no reliable D call. The V gene lost 1 base and the J gene lost 7 bases, with 11 bases spanning the gap. Germline CDR1 LNHDA, CDR2 SQIVND (reference sequence). The CDR3 has 14 residues. CDR3 DNA sequence: TGTGCCAGTAGTATAGGGCAGGCGTACCAGCCCCAGCATTTT. It specifies CASSIGQAYQPQHF.

This chain links TRBV2 with TRBJ2-3; TRBD2 matches at 7 bases. Germline trimming cut 8 bases from V and 0 bases from J; bases unmatched to any gene: 8. CDR3 size: 15 residues. Germline V gene sequence: CDR1 SNHLY, CDR2 FYNNEI. Here the CDR3 DNA reads TGTGCCAGCGAGAGTCAGCGGGGAAGCACAGATACGCAGTATTTT. Its protein product is CASESQRGSTDTQYF.

The chain combines TRBV7-3 with TRBJ1-2; a weak D match, TRBD1 (5 bases). With 5 bases removed from V and 8 bases from J, the gap between germline ends came to 21 bases. Germline V gene lookup returns CDR1 SGHTA and CDR2 FQGTGA. The CDR3 is made up of 15 amino acids. CDR3 protein: CASSPQGPTANGYTF. The CDR3 DNA follows: TGTGCCAGCAGCCCCCAGGGTCCGACGGCGAACGGCTACACCTTC.

This chain connects TRBV30 to TRBJ2-1; no definite D call. V shed 2 bases and J shed 6 bases, with 8 bases lying between them. The CDR3 sequence is 12 residues long. Germline lookup yields CDR1 GTSNPN and CDR2 SVGIG (reference sequence). Written as DNA, the CDR3 is TGTGCCTGGAGTCTCAGGCCCAATGAGCAGTTCTTC. It encodes CAWSLRPNEQFF.

The V and J genes are TRBV5-6 and TRBJ1-2; D is undetermined. Trimming removed 5 bases at V and 10 bases at J, with 15 bases between. Per germline, CDR1 SGHDT and CDR2 YYEEEE. CDR3 length equals 12 residues. CDR3 in DNA: TGTGCCAGCAGGTCCGGGTCCCCAGACTACACCTTC. Residues: CASRSGSPDYTF. Drawing the rest from reference TRBV5-6 and TRBJ1-2, the complete variable domain is DAGVTQSPTHLIKTRGQQVTLRCSPKSGHDTVSWYQQALGQGPQFIFQYYEEEERQRGNFPDRFSGHQFPNYSSELNVNALLLGDSALYLCASRSGSPDYTFGSGTRLTVV.

The chain joins TRBV27 to TRBJ1-1; a weak D match, TRBD1 (6 bases). V dropped 10 bases and J dropped 1 base, with 10 bases sitting between them. CDR1 and CDR2 from the germline V gene are MNHEY and SMNVEV (reference sequence). This CDR3 region has 12 residues. CDR3 region: CATRTANTEAFF. CDR3 DNA: TGTGCCACCAGGACAGCGAACACTGAAGCTTTCTTT.

The CDR3 region has the DNA TGTGCCAGCGGTACAGGGGGTTCGAACTATGGCTACACCTTC. The encoded protein is CASGTGGSNYGYTF. The chain uses TRBV2 and TRBJ1-2, with TRBD1 matching 8 bases. The CDR3 totals 14 residues. Germline V gene data show CDR1 as SNHLY and CDR2 as FYNNEI. Trimming cost V 8 bases and J 2 bases; bases outside gene matches: 7.

This rearrangement joins TRBV5-1 to TRBJ2-5, with 9 nucleotides matching TRBD1. In germline, CDR1 is SGHRS, CDR2 YFSETQ. The CDR3 spans 13 residues. V lost 4 bases and J lost 6; bases outside the gene matches: 4. The CDR3 region is CASSPGQGKTQYF. CDR3 bases: TGCGCCAGCAGCCCCGGACAGGGGAAGACCCAGTACTTC.

The rearrangement joins TRBV12-3 or TRBV12-4 to TRBJ2-4; D unclear. Between the trimmed V and J ends, which lost 1 base and 12 bases, there was a span of 10 bases. This CDR3 has 12 residues. The CDR3 DNA reads as TGTGCCAGCAGTTTAGTCCGGAGTTCTCAGTACTTC. Residues: CASSLVRSSQYF.

V usage is TRBV19 and J usage is TRBJ2-1, with a weak D call TRBD2 (7 bases). The CDR3 consists of 14 residues. The germline V gene encodes CDR1 LNHDA and CDR2 SQIVND (reference sequence). V dropped 4 bases and J dropped 9 bases, with 16 bases sitting between them. The CDR3 reads CASSKPGGGGEQFF. As DNA, the CDR3 is TGTGCCAGTAGTAAGCCGGGGGGCGGGGGTGAGCAGTTCTTC.

This clone has only a few counts. The V call is TRBV19, the J call TRBJ1-1, with D possibly being TRBD1 (6 bases). This CDR3 region has 16 residues. Germline lookup yields CDR1 LNHDA and CDR2 SQIVND (reference sequence). Trimming stripped 4 bases from V and 3 bases from J, with 18 bases between. Here the CDR3 DNA reads TGTGCCAGTAGTAAGGGCCTAGGGGGGGGCGACACTGAAGCTTTCTTT. Translation gives CASSKGLGGGDTEAFF.

This clone was counted between two and nine times. The rearrangement links TRBV5-4 to TRBJ1-3; the D is unclear. V was cut by 0 bases and J by 3 bases, with 7 bases left in between. CDR3 length: 14 amino acids. Germline V lookup: CDR1 SGHNT, CDR2 YYREEE (reference sequence). In DNA form, the CDR3 reads TGTGCCAGCAGCTTGGATCAATTTGGAAACACCATATATTTT. Protein product: CASSLDQFGNTIYF.

This clone showed up just once. Other nucleotide sequences in the sample specify the same CDR3. The rearrangement joins TRBV30 to TRBJ1-6; 9 bases map to TRBD1. The V and J ends lost 4 bases and 10 bases, in that order; junction bases with no gene match: 5. The CDR3 covers 13 residues. The germline V gene has CDR1 GTSNPN and CDR2 SVGIG (reference sequence). The CDR3 DNA reads as TGTGCCTGGACGGGACAGGGTAACTCACCCCTCCACTTT. Protein: CAWTGQGNSPLHF.